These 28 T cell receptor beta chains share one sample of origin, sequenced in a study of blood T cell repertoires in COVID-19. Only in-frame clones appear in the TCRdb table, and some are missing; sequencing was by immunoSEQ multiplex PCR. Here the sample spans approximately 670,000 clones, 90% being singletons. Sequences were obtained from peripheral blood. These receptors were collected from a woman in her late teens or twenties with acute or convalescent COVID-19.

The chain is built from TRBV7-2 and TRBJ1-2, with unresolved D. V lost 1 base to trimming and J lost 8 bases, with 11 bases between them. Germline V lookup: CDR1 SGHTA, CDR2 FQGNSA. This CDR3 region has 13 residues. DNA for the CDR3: TGTGCCAGCAGCTTAGGTTCAGTCTCCGGCTACACCTTC. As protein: CASSLGSVSGYTF.

This CDR3 reads CASSLRTSGGPDTQYF. For the CDR3, the DNA is TGTGCCAGCAGTTTAAGGACTAGCGGGGGTCCAGATACGCAGTATTTT. The chain combines TRBV6-5 with TRBJ2-3, with 13 bases lining up with TRBD2. The CDR3 loop spans 16 amino acids. V gave up 4 bases and J gave up 4 bases; unmatched junction bases: 5. The germline gives CDR1 MNHEY, CDR2 SVGAGI.

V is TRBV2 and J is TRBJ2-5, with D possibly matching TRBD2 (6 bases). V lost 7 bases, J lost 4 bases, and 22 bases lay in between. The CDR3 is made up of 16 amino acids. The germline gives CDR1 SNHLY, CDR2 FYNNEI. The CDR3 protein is CASTEFLSLGGETQYF. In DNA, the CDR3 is TGTGCCAGCACCGAATTCCTTAGCCTGGGGGGAGAGACCCAGTACTTC.

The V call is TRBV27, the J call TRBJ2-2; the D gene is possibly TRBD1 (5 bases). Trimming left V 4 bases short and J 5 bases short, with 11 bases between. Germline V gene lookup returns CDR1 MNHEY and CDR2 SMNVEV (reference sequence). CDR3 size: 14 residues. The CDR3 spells CASSYLGRTGELFF. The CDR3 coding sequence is TGTGCCAGCAGTTACCTGGGGCGTACCGGGGAGCTGTTTTTT.

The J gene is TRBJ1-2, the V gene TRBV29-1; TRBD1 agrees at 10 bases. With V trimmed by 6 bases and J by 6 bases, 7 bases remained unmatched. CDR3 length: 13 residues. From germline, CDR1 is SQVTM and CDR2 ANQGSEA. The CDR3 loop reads CSVNPGQGNGYTF. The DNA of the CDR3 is TGCAGCGTGAATCCGGGACAGGGGAATGGCTACACCTTC.

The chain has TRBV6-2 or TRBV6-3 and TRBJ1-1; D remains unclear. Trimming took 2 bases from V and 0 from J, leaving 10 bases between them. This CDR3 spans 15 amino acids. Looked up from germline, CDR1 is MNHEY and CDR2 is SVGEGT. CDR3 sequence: CASSYRPGMNTEAFF. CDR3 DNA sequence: TGTGCCAGCAGTTACCGTCCAGGAATGAACACTGAAGCTTTCTTT.

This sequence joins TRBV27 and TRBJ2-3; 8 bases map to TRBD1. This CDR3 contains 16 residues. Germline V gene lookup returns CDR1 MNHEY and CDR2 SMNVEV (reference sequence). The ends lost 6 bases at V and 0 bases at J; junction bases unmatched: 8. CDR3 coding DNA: TGTGCCAGCAGCCAACTCACAGGGGGGAGCACAGATACGCAGTATTTT. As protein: CASSQLTGGSTDTQYF.

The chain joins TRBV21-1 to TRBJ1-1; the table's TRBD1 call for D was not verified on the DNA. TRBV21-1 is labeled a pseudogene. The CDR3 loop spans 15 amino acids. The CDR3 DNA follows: TGTGCCGGAAAGAGCTGCGGACAGATGAACACTGAAGCTTTCTTT. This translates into CAGKSCGQMNTEAFF.

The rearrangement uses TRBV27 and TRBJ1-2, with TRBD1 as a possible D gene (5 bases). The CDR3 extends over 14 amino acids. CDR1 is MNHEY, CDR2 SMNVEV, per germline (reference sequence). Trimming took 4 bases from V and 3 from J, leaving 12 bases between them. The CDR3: CASSSHRLDYGYTF. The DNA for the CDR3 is TGTGCCAGCAGTTCCCACAGGTTGGACTATGGCTACACCTTC.

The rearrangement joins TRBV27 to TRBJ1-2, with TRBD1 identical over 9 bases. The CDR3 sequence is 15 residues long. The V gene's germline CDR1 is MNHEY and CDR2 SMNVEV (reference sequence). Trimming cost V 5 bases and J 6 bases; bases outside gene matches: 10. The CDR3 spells CASSPWDRETHGYTF. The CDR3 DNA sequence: TGTGCCAGCAGTCCCTGGGACAGGGAAACCCATGGCTACACCTTC.

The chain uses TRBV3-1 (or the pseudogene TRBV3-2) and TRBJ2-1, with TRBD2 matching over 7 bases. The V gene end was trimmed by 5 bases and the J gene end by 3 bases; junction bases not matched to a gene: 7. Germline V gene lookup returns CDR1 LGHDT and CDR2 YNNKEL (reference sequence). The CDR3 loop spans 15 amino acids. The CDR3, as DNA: TGTGCCAGCAGCGTCAGCGGGGTCAGCTACAATGAGCAGTTCTTC. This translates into CASSVSGVSYNEQFF.

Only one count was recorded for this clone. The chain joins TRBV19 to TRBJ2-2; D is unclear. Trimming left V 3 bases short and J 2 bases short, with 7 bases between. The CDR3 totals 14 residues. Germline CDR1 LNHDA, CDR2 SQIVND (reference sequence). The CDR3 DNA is TGTGCCAGTAGTATCGGCGGTAACACCGGGGAGCTGTTTTTT. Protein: CASSIGGNTGELFF. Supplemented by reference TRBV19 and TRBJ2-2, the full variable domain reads DGGITQSPKYLFRKEGQNVTLSCEQNLNHDAMYWYRQDPGQGLRLIYYSQIVNDFQKGDIAEGYSVSREKKESFPLTVTSAQKNPTAFYLCASSIGGNTGELFFGEGSRLTVL.

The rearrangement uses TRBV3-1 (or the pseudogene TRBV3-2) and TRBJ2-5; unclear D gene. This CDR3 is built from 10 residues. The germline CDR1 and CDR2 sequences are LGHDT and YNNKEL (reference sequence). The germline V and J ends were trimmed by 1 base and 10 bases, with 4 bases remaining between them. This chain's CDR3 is CASSQVFQYF. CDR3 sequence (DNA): TGTGCCAGCAGCCAAGTATTCCAGTACTTC.

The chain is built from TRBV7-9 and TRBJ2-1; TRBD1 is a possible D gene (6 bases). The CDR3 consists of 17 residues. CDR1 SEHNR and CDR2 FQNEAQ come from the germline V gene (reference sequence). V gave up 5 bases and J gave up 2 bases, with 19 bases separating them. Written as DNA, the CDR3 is TGTGCCAGCAGCCACCGCCGACAGGTAAGAACCTACAATGAGCAGTTCTTC. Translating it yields CASSHRRQVRTYNEQFF.

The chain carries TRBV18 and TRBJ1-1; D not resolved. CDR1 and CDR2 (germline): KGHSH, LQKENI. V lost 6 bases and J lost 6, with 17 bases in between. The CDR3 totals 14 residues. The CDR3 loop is CASSPDMTVAEAFF. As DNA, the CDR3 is TGTGCCAGCTCCCCTGACATGACGGTCGCTGAAGCTTTCTTT.

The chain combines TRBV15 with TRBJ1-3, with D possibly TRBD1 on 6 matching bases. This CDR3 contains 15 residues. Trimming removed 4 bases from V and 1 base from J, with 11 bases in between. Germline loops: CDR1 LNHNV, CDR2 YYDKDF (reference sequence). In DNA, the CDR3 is TGTGCCACCAGCACGAAGAGGGGGTCTGGAAACACCATATATTTT. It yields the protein CATSTKRGSGNTIYF.

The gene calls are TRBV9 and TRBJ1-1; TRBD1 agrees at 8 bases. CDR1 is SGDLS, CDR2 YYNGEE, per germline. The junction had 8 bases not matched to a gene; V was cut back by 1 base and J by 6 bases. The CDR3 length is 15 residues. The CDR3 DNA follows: TGTGCCAGCAGCGTATTGACAGGGGAACAGGCTGAAGCTTTCTTT. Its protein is CASSVLTGEQAEAFF.

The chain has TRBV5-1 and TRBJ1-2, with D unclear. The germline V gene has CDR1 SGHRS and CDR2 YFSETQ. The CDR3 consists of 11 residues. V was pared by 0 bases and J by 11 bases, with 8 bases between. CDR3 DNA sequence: TGCGCCAGCAGCTTGGACAGAAGATACACCTTC. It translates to CASSLDRRYTF.

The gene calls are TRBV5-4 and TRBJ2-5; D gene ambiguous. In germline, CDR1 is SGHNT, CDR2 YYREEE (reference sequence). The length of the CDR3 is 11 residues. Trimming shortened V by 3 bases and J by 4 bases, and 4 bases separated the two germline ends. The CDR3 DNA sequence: TGTGCCAGCAGCTCTCGAGAGACCCAGTACTTC. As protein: CASSSRETQYF.

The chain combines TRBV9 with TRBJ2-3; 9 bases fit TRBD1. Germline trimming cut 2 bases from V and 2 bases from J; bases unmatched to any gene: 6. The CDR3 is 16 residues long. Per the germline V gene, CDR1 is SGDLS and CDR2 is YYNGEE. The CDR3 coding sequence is TGTGCCAGCAGCGTTATCGGGACAGGGATCACAGATACGCAGTATTTT. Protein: CASSVIGTGITDTQYF.

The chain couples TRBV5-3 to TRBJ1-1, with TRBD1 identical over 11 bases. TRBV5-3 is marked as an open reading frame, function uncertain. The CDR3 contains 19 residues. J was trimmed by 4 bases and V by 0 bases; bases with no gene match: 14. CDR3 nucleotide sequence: TGTGCCAGAAGCTTGGCCATTACCGGGACAGGGGGTGAGGCCACTGAAGCTTTCTTT. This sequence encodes CARSLAITGTGGEATEAFF.

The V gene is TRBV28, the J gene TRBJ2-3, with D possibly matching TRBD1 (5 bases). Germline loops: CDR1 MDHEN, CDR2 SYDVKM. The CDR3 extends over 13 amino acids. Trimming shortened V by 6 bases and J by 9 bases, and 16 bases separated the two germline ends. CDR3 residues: CASSLSGQGTQYF. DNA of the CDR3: TGTGCCAGCAGCCTATCGGGCCAGGGCACGCAGTATTTT.

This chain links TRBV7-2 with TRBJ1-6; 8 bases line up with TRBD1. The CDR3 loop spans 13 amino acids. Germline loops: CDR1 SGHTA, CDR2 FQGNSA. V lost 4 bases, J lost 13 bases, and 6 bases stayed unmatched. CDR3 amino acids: CASSSGQGQPLHF. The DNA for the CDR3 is TGTGCCAGCAGCTCCGGACAGGGACAGCCCCTCCACTTT.

CDR3 amino acids: CASPRGPTMNTEAFF. In nucleotides, the CDR3 is TGTGCCAGCCCTAGGGGGCCGACTATGAACACTGAAGCTTTCTTT. This chain joins TRBV19 and TRBJ1-1; TRBD1 matches 7 bases. Germline CDR1 reads LNHDA; CDR2 reads SQIVND (reference sequence). Germline trimming cut 9 bases from V and 0 bases from J; bases unmatched to any gene: 10. CDR3 length equals 15 residues. Variable domain in full (rest from reference TRBV19 and TRBJ1-1): DGGITQSPKYLFRKEGQNVTLSCEQNLNHDAMYWYRQDPGQGLRLIYYSQIVNDFQKGDIAEGYSVSREKKESFPLTVTSAQKNPTAFYLCASPRGPTMNTEAFFGQGTRLTVV.

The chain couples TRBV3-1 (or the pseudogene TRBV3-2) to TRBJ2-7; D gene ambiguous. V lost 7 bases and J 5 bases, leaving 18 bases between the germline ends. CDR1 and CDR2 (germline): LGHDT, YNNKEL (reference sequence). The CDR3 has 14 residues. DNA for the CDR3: TGTGCCAGCATGGGCCGGCACAAAACAAACGAGCAGTACTTC. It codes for CASMGRHKTNEQYF.

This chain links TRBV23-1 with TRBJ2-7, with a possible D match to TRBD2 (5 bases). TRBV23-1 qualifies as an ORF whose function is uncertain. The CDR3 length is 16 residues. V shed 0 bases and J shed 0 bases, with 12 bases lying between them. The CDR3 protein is CASSQSLGPSSYEQYF. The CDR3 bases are TGCGCCAGCAGTCAATCACTAGGACCTAGCTCCTACGAGCAGTACTTC.

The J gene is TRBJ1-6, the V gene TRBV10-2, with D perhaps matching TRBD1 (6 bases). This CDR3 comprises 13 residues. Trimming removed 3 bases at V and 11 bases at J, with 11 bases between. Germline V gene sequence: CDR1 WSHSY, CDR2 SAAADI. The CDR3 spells CASSDPQGPPLHF. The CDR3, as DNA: TGCGCCAGCAGTGACCCACAGGGTCCACCCCTCCACTTT.

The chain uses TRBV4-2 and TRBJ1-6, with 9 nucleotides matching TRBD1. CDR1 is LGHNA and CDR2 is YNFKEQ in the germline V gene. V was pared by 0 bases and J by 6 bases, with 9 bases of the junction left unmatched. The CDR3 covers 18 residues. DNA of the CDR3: TGTGCCAGCAGCCAAGATTTGACGACAGGGGGTGGTAATTCACCCCTCCACTTT. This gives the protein CASSQDLTTGGGNSPLHF.